The 3 T cell receptor beta chains below were found in one sample sequenced in a study of cytomegalovirus exposure and HLA in healthy donors (dated by TCRdb to about 2017). The library was generated by the immunoSEQ multiplex PCR assay. For the multiplex PCR, a mixture combining 60 forward primers for TCR Vbeta segments and 13 reverse primers for TCR Jbeta segments was used. The table was pulled from immuneACCESS by TCRdb, which kept in-frame rearrangements only. Such tables lose some clones; where checked, under half of the loss comes from unresolved V genes, and the rest has no known cause. In all, the sample holds a few hundred thousand clones, and around nine tenths of those were seen once. The ten largest clones represent more than 2% of the sample. The sequenced sample consisted of PBMCs. The receptors shown here come from a woman aged 18 to 35 in good health and CMV-seronegative.

The chain is built from TRBV7-8 and TRBJ2-7, with D uncertain. The length of the CDR3 is 15 residues. Germline V gene lookup returns CDR1 SGHVS and CDR2 FQNEAQ. The V gene lost 0 bases and the J gene lost 4 bases, with 13 bases spanning the gap. DNA of the CDR3: TGTGCCAGCAGCTTAGCGCAGGTCGGAACGTACGAGCAGTACTTC. Amino acids: CASSLAQVGTYEQYF.

This chain links TRBV10-3 with TRBJ2-2, with 9 bases aligning to TRBD2. CDR1 and CDR2 (germline): ENHRY, SYGVKD. This CDR3 comprises 18 residues. The V segment lost 7 bases and the J segment 7 bases; nucleotides outside the gene matches: 19. The CDR3 protein is CAITPGDKAGGPNGELFF. The CDR3 region has the DNA TGTGCCATCACCCCGGGGGATAAAGCGGGGGGACCAAACGGGGAGCTGTTTTTT.

The chain uses TRBV18 and TRBJ2-1; perhaps TRBD2 as D (5 bases). CDR3 size: 18 residues. The germline V and J ends were trimmed by 3 bases and 8 bases, with 26 bases remaining between them. In germline, CDR1 is KGHSH, CDR2 LQKENI. The CDR3 DNA reads as TGTGCCAGCTCACCTAGTCTAAGGGCTAGCTACTTGTGGGATGAGCAGTTCTTC. Translation gives CASSPSLRASYLWDEQFF.